The source of this T cell receptor beta chain is a study of T cells after yellow fever vaccination. MiXCR, applied by TCRdb to the 5' RACE reads, yields one record per CDR3 protein. This table has about 170,000 distinct CDR3 sequences, roughly 11% appearing once. This clonotype showed up just a few times. The CDR3 loop spans 16 amino acids. CDR1 SGDLS and CDR2 YYNGEE come from the germline V gene. Trimming took 0 bases from V and 0 from J, leaving 12 bases between them. This clonotype originated in a man between 18 and 35 years old who received the YFV17D yellow fever vaccine. This material consisted of CD8+ T cells sorted from PBMCs, taken 15 days after the yellow fever booster vaccination. The V call is TRBV9, the J call TRBJ2-5; D possibly corresponds to TRBD1 (5 bases). The CDR3 protein is CASSVGGLGDQETQYF. The CDR3, as DNA: TGTGCCAGCAGCGTAGGAGGTTTAGGGGACCAAGAGACCCAGTACTTC. The full variable domain, its missing parts supplied by reference TRBV9 and TRBJ2-5, is DSGVTQTPKHLITATGQRVTLRCSPRSGDLSVYWYQQSLDQGLQFLIQYYNGEERAKGNILERFSAQQFPDLHSELNLSSLELGDSALYFCASSVGGLGDQETQYFGPGTRLLVL.